The rows below give T cell receptor beta chains drawn from one sample of a study of cytomegalovirus exposure and HLA in healthy donors. Sequenced by immunoSEQ multiplex PCR; TCRdb stores in-frame clones only, minus some. This sample has roughly 150,000 clones, with approximately 90% found just once. The sample comprised PBMCs. These receptors all come from a man aged 18-30 years in good health and CMV-seronegative. CDR3s include the opening cysteine and the closing phenylalanine or tryptophan. Each record gives: D gene, clone size, V gene, J gene, CDR3 protein, CDR3 DNA. D genes are given only for firm matches. The size field is filled for only some rows; it gives once, few, many or a size class.

d_gene: TRBD1; abundance: few; v_gene: TRBV29-1; j_gene: TRBJ1-2; CDR3aa: CSVEQGAGGYTF; CDR3nt: TGCAGCGTTGAACAGGGGGCCGGTGGCTACACCTTC
d_gene: .; abundance: few; v_gene: TRBV30; j_gene: TRBJ1-1; CDR3aa: CAWSVNTEAFF; CDR3nt: TGTGCCTGGAGCGTGAACACTGAAGCTTTCTTT
d_gene: .; abundance: once; v_gene: TRBV7-2; j_gene: TRBJ2-3; CDR3aa: CASSLIGGGPTDTQYF; CDR3nt: TGTGCCAGCAGCTTAATAGGGGGAGGGCCCACAGATACGCAGTATTTT
d_gene: .; abundance: .; v_gene: TRBV30; j_gene: TRBJ2-5; CDR3aa: CAWREGAGGETQYF; CDR3nt: TGTGCCTGGAGGGAGGGTGCAGGGGGAGAGACCCAGTACTTC
d_gene: TRBD1; abundance: .; v_gene: TRBV2; j_gene: TRBJ1-2; CDR3aa: CASSPGQGGLDYGYTF; CDR3nt: TGTGCCAGCAGCCCGGGACAGGGGGGTTTGGACTATGGCTACACCTTC
d_gene: TRBD2; abundance: many; v_gene: TRBV6-4; j_gene: TRBJ2-1; CDR3aa: CASSEAGEGNEQFF; CDR3nt: TGTGCCAGCAGTGAAGCGGGAGAGGGGAATGAGCAGTTCTTC
d_gene: .; abundance: .; v_gene: TRBV11-2; j_gene: TRBJ2-1; CDR3aa: CASSLVLYNEQFF; CDR3nt: TGTGCCAGCAGCTTAGTTCTCTACAATGAGCAGTTCTTC
d_gene: TRBD1; abundance: .; v_gene: TRBV19; j_gene: TRBJ2-2; CDR3aa: CASSSRGRRELFF; CDR3nt: TGTGCCAGTAGTTCCAGGGGGCGCCGGGAGCTGTTTTTT
d_gene: TRBD1; abundance: .; v_gene: TRBV27; j_gene: TRBJ1-2; CDR3aa: CASSLTGDYGYTF; CDR3nt: TGTGCCAGCAGTTTAACAGGGGACTATGGCTACACCTTC
d_gene: .; abundance: .; v_gene: TRBV6-1; j_gene: TRBJ1-3; CDR3aa: CASRIDSTLHTIYF; CDR3nt: TGTGCCAGCAGAATAGACAGTACTCTCCACACCATATATTTT